These 21 T cell receptor beta chains came from one sample sequenced in a study of T cells after yellow fever vaccination. TCRdb used MiXCR to reprocess the 5' RACE reads, holding one entry per CDR3 protein. The sample holds around 320,000 distinct CDR3 sequences, approximately 10% seen once. The specimen was CD4+ T cells sorted from PBMCs, collected 5 days after the yellow fever booster vaccination. The receptors stem from a man younger than 30 who received the YFV17D yellow fever vaccine.

This clonotype was detected ten times or more. The CDR3 loop is CSATRQANYGYTF. The CDR3, as DNA: TGCAGTGCTACTAGACAAGCAAACTATGGCTACACCTTC. The V call is TRBV20-1, the J call TRBJ1-2; no reliable D call. Germline CDR1 and CDR2: DFQATT and SNEGSKA (reference sequence). Trimming removed 4 bases at V and 2 bases at J, with 11 bases between. This CDR3 contains 13 residues.

This rearrangement joins TRBV7-2 to TRBJ1-3; 8 nucleotides line up with TRBD1. J was trimmed by 9 bases and V by 5 bases; bases with no gene match: 6. The CDR3 length is 13 residues. CDR1 is SGHTA, CDR2 FQGNSA, per germline. The CDR3 reads CASSVRGQATIYF. CDR3 bases: TGTGCCAGCAGCGTGCGGGGACAGGCCACCATATATTTT. The whole variable domain, remainder taken from reference TRBV7-2 and TRBJ1-3, is GAGVSQSPSNKVTEKGKDVELRCDPISGHTALYWYRQSLGQGLEFLIYFQGNSAPDKSGLPSDRFSAERTGGSVSTLTIQRTQQEDSAVYLCASSVRGQATIYFGEGSWLTVV.

This clonotype has only a few counts. V gene TRBV5-1 combines with J gene TRBJ2-1; 8 bases agree with TRBD1. The J segment lost 9 bases and the V segment lost 2 bases, leaving 7 bases of the junction unmatched. This CDR3 is built from 14 residues. Germline CDR1 is SGHRS and CDR2 is YFSETQ. This CDR3 reads CASSLAQGAGEQFF. The CDR3 region has the DNA TGCGCCAGCAGCTTAGCCCAGGGGGCCGGTGAGCAGTTCTTC.

The rearrangement links TRBV12-3 or TRBV12-4 to TRBJ1-2; 8 nucleotides match TRBD1. The CDR3 consists of 17 residues. Trimming removed 2 bases from V and 7 bases from J; junction bases left unmatched: 15. This CDR3 reads CASSLSVGTGHEGGYTF. The CDR3 DNA reads TGTGCCAGCAGTTTATCAGTCGGGACAGGTCACGAGGGTGGCTACACCTTC.

The V gene is TRBV4-1, the J gene TRBJ2-5; D unresolved. Germline CDR1 is MGHRA and CDR2 is YSYEKL. V lost 4 bases and J lost 5, with 11 bases in between. The CDR3 has 13 amino acids. The CDR3 nucleotides read TGCGCCAGCAGCCGAGGCGGTCCGGAGACCCAGTACTTC. Its translation: CASSRGGPETQYF.

The V and J genes are TRBV3-1 and TRBJ1-2; tentatively, D is TRBD1 (6 bases). V was pared by 0 bases and J by 7 bases, with 12 bases between. In germline, CDR1 is LGHDT, CDR2 YNNKEL (reference sequence). The CDR3 spans 14 residues. The CDR3 protein is CASSQDSQGFGYTF. CDR3 coding DNA: TGTGCCAGCAGCCAAGATTCACAGGGTTTTGGCTACACCTTC.

V usage is TRBV7-2 and J usage is TRBJ2-7; either TRBD1 or TRBD2 may fit D (6 bases each). Germline loops: CDR1 SGHTA, CDR2 FQGNSA. The CDR3 is 14 residues long. The V and J ends lost 1 base and 7 bases respectively, with 14 bases between them. CDR3 bases: TGTGCCAGCAGCTTAGTCGGAGGGGGGAGGGAGCAGTACTTC. Translated, it gives CASSLVGGGREQYF.

This clonotype was observed many times. V and J are TRBV4-1 and TRBJ1-4; TRBD1 matches at 7 bases. Germline CDR1 MGHRA, CDR2 YSYEKL. The length of the CDR3 is 16 residues. V was pared by 1 base and J by 0 bases, with 2 bases of the junction left unmatched. CDR3 bases: TGCGCCAGCAGCCAAGGGGACAGACCAACTAATGAAAAACTGTTTTTT. Protein: CASSQGDRPTNEKLFF.

This CDR3 reads CASSHLGAGRNTYEQYF. Here the CDR3 DNA reads TGCGCCAGCAGCCATCTGGGGGCTGGCAGGAACACCTACGAGCAGTACTTC. This chain joins TRBV4-1 and TRBJ2-7; maybe TRBD1 (6 bases). The V end was cut by 3 bases, the J end by 2 bases, with 20 bases between. The CDR3 spans 17 residues. Per the germline V gene, CDR1 is MGHRA and CDR2 is YSYEKL.

This clonotype was picked up a small number of times. The chain couples TRBV5-1 to TRBJ2-1; tentative D call: TRBD2 (5 bases). The CDR3 contains 15 residues. V was trimmed by 0 bases and J by 5 bases, leaving 12 bases between them. Germline V lookup: CDR1 SGHRS, CDR2 YFSETQ. In nucleotides, the CDR3 is TGCGCCAGCAGCTTGGGTGGACTGGGTAACAATGAGCAGTTCTTC. It encodes CASSLGGLGNNEQFF. Drawing the rest from reference TRBV5-1 and TRBJ2-1, the complete variable domain is KAGVTQTPRYLIKTRGQQVTLSCSPISGHRSVSWYQQTPGQGLQFLFEYFSETQRNKGNFPGRFSGRQFSNSRSEMNVSTLELGDSALYLCASSLGGLGNNEQFFGPGTRLTVL.

Written as DNA, the CDR3 is TGTGCCAGCAGTTACTCTAACTATGGCTACACCTTC. Translation gives CASSYSNYGYTF. V and J are TRBV6-5 and TRBJ1-2, with D unclear. CDR3 length: 12 residues. V dropped 0 bases and J dropped 1 base, with 0 bases sitting between them. Germline assignment: CDR1 MNHEY and CDR2 SVGAGI.

The chain has TRBV20-1 and TRBJ1-3; 7 bases map to TRBD1. Germline V CDR1 and CDR2: DFQATT, SNEGSKA (reference sequence). Unmatched junction bases numbered 0, after V lost 0 bases and J lost 1 base. This CDR3 region has 14 residues. CDR3 region: CSARETGSGNTIYF. The CDR3 DNA is TGCAGTGCTAGAGAGACAGGGTCTGGAAACACCATATATTTT.

The chain employs TRBV5-5 and TRBJ1-4, with TRBD1 as a possible D gene (5 bases). Germline values: CDR1 SGHKS, CDR2 YYEKEE (reference sequence). The length of the CDR3 is 14 residues. V lost 1 base, J lost 8 bases, and 12 bases lay in between. DNA of the CDR3: TGTGCCAGCAGCTTGACGCAGGGTGGCGAAAAACTGTTTTTT. It yields the protein CASSLTQGGEKLFF.

The rearrangement joins TRBV12-5 to TRBJ1-5; a possible D gene is TRBD1 (6 bases). Per the germline V gene, CDR1 is LGHNT and CDR2 is FRNRAP. V was pared by 9 bases and J by 0 bases, with 18 bases between. CDR3 length: 16 amino acids. The CDR3 DNA follows: TGTGCTAGCGCCGGGACACCCTTTTATAGCAATCAGCCCCAGCATTTT. Translated, it gives CASAGTPFYSNQPQHF.

The chain couples TRBV15 to TRBJ2-3; perhaps D is TRBD1 or TRBD2 (5 bases each). The CDR3 covers 16 residues. Germline CDR1 LNHNV, CDR2 YYDKDF (reference sequence). V lost 0 bases, J lost 3 bases, and 13 bases lay in between. The CDR3 spells CATSRDYGAGTDTQYF. DNA of the CDR3: TGTGCCACCAGCAGAGATTACGGGGCAGGGACAGATACGCAGTATTTT.

This chain links TRBV5-1 with TRBJ2-2; no definite D call. Trimming took 1 base from V and 1 from J, leaving 8 bases between them. Germline CDR1 is SGHRS and CDR2 is YFSETQ. CDR3 length equals 15 residues. The CDR3 sequence: CASSLPLRNTGELFF. The CDR3 nucleotides are TGCGCCAGCAGCTTGCCCCTCCGGAACACCGGGGAGCTGTTTTTT.

This clonotype has at least ten counts. The chain combines TRBV29-1 with TRBJ1-1; TRBD1 aligns across 7 bases. The germline V gene encodes CDR1 SQVTM and CDR2 ANQGSEA. V shed 5 bases, J shed 5 bases, and the junction held 11 bases outside the gene matches. The CDR3 sequence is 14 residues long. CDR3 DNA: TGCAGCGTTATGAGGGACAGTGGGGAGACTGAAGCTTTCTTT. This sequence encodes CSVMRDSGETEAFF.

This chain links TRBV6-6 with TRBJ2-7; TRBD2 aligns across 9 bases. CDR1 MNHNY and CDR2 SVGAGI come from the germline V gene (reference sequence). The length of the CDR3 is 14 residues. J was trimmed by 7 bases and V by 2 bases; bases with no gene match: 6. The chain's CDR3 is CASSYGGGAGEQYF. In nucleotides, the CDR3 is TGTGCCAGCAGTTACGGCGGGGGGGCCGGGGAGCAGTACTTC.

This clonotype appeared a few times. The chain uses TRBV2 and TRBJ2-5; D may be TRBD1 or TRBD2 (6 bases each). Germline loops: CDR1 SNHLY, CDR2 FYNNEI. Trimming removed 7 bases from V and 2 bases from J, with 11 bases in between. The CDR3 covers 13 residues. The CDR3 DNA is TGTGCCAGCATGCAGGGGACTCAAGAGACCCAGTACTTC. Translation gives CASMQGTQETQYF.

The rearrangement links TRBV20-1 to TRBJ2-5; 11 bases agree with TRBD2. The CDR3 loop spans 15 amino acids. Looked up from germline, CDR1 is DFQATT and CDR2 is SNEGSKA (reference sequence). Trimming removed 3 bases from V and 1 base from J; junction bases left unmatched: 4. The CDR3 loop is CSARPLAGAQETQYF. The CDR3 DNA reads TGCAGTGCTAGGCCACTAGCGGGGGCCCAAGAGACCCAGTACTTC.

This clonotype came up a few times. The chain uses TRBV20-1 and TRBJ2-1; 8 nucleotides agree with TRBD2. Germline-derived CDR1 and CDR2 are DFQATT and SNEGSKA (reference sequence). This CDR3 contains 14 residues. V shed 1 base, J shed 2 bases, and the junction held 1 base outside the gene matches. The CDR3, as DNA: TGCAGTGCTAGAGGGCGGGGGGCCTACAATGAGCAGTTCTTC. As protein: CSARGRGAYNEQFF.